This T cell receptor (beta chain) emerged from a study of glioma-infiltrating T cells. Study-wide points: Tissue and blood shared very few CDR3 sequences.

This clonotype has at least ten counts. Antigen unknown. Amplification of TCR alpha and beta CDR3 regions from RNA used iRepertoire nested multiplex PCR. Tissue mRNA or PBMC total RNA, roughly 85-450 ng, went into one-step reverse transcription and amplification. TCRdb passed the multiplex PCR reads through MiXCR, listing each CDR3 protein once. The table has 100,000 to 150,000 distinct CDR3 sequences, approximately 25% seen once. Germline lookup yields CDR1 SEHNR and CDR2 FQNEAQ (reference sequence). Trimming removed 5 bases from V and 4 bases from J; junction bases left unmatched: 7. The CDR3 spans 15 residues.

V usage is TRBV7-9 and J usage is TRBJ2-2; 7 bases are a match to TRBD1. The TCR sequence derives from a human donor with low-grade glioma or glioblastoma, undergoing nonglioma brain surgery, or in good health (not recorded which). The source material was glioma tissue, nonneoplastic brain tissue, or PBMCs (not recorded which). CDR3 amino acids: CASSAQTGRTGELFF. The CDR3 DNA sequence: TGTGCCAGCAGCGCGCAGACAGGGCGCACCGGGGAGCTGTTTTTT.